This T cell receptor (beta chain) was identified during a study of post-analysis software for immune sequencing data. The germline gives CDR1 SGDLS, CDR2 YYNGEE. The CDR3 is made up of 12 amino acids. The germline V and J ends were trimmed by 3 bases and 8 bases, with 10 bases remaining between them. Findings and caveats of the study: TRBV segments more frequent in patients than in controls numbered several and included TRBV5-6, TRBV5-1 and TRBV20-1. For normalized Chao1 diversity, multiple sclerosis patients scored significantly lower than controls did. Analysis by F measure revealed that same-batch samples clustered strongly together.

Prepared libraries of TCR beta cDNA carried unique molecular identifiers. TCRdb called the PCR reads again in MiXCR, with one record for every CDR3 protein. This table has about half a million distinct CDR3 sequences, roughly 45% appearing once. This clonotype was detected once. The antigen is undetermined. Material: blood. This sequence originates from a girl under 18 with multiple sclerosis. The V call is TRBV9, the J call TRBJ2-3, with no clear D. This CDR3 reads CASSADSLTQYF. The CDR3 DNA reads TGTGCCAGCAGCGCAGATTCTCTTACGCAGTATTTT.